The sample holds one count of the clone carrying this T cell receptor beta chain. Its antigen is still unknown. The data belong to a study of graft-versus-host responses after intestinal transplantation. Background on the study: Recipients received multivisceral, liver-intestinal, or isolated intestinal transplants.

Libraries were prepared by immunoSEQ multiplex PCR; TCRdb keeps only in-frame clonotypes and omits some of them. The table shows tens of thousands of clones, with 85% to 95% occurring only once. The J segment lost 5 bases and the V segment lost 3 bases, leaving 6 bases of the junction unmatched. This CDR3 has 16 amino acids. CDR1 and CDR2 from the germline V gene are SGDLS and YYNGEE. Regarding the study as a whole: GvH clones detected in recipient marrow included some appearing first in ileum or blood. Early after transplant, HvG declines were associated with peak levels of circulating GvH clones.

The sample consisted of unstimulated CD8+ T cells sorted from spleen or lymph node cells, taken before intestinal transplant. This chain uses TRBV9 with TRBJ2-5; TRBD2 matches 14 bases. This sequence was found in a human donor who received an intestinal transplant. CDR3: CASSGLAGGPGETQYF. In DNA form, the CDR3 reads TGTGCCAGCAGCGGACTAGCGGGGGGGCCGGGGGAGACCCAGTACTTC.